These 2 T cell receptor beta chains were sequenced from one sample in a study of regulatory T cells in long-lasting Graves disease. Time point of the sample: persistent/refractory GD, antithyroid drugs over 5 years with positive TRAb. PBMC-derived RNA was used for the TCR library. Construction of TCR beta libraries relied on iRepertoire HTBI primers and on Arm-PCR targeting CDR3 regions. TCRdb redid the calling of the multiplex PCR reads with MiXCR, one entry per CDR3 protein. Altogether some 370,000 distinct CDR3 sequences are present, 20% being singletons, with the ten largest covering 20% to 25%. This specimen consisted of peripheral blood mononuclear cells (PBMCs), obtained when the disease was refractory, from a patient treated with antithyroid drugs. The receptors were gathered from a female donor with Graves disease.

V is TRBV6-1 and J is TRBJ1-5; 11 nucleotides agree with TRBD1. CDR1 and CDR2 (germline): MNHNS, SASEGT. The CDR3 spans 14 residues. The CDR3 sequence is CARDRGFFNQPQHF. CDR3 coding DNA: TGTGCTAGGGACAGGGGGTTCTTTAATCAGCCCCAGCATTTT.

The rearrangement uses TRBV30 and TRBJ2-2; D is unclear. V lost 4 bases and J 7 bases, leaving 16 bases between the germline ends. In germline, CDR1 is GTSNPN, CDR2 SVGIG (reference sequence). The CDR3 spans 14 residues. CDR3 sequence reads: CAWNVGPGVGELFF. CDR3 nucleotides: TGTGCCTGGAATGTAGGTCCAGGTGTCGGGGAGCTGTTTTTT.